The clone carrying this T cell receptor (beta chain) was counted at least ten times. Germline CDR1 and CDR2: SGHRS and YFSETQ. J lost 4 bases, V lost 0 bases, and 8 bases had no gene match. The CDR3 is made up of 16 amino acids. This entry comes from a study of neurological immune-mediated disorders. Via MiXCR, TCRdb re-called the 5' RACE reads, giving one row per CDR3 protein. The sample holds tens of thousands of distinct CDR3 sequences, 9.4% seen once. PBMCs stored at -80 C, 2 million in total, were the source of the unsorted libraries. Sequenced material: PBMCs. The gene calls are TRBV5-1 and TRBJ2-3; the match to TRBD1 covers 7 bases. This clonotype originated in a man aged 45 to 65 in good health. The chain's CDR3 is CASSLDKGASADTQYF. In nucleotides, the CDR3 is TGCGCCAGCAGCTTGGATAAGGGGGCGAGCGCAGATACGCAGTATTTT.